This entry describes one TCR beta chain. The data are from a study of blood T cell repertoires in COVID-19. Using immunoSEQ multiplex PCR, the repertoire was profiled, and TCRdb retains in-frame clones only, with some absent. The table includes about 170,000 clones, 70% to 90% detected once. The CDR3 spans 15 residues. Per the germline V gene, CDR1 is MNHEY and CDR2 is SVGAGI. Trimming stripped 2 bases from V and 5 bases from J, with 15 bases between. The sample was peripheral blood. The gene calls are TRBV6-5 and TRBJ2-5, with a possible D match to TRBD2 (7 bases). The sequence was obtained from an older woman with COVID-19, enrolled during active disease. The DNA of the CDR3 is TGTGCCAGCAGTTACGTGTGGGGGGGCCCGGAGACCCAGTACTTC. This translates into CASSYVWGGPETQYF.